This T cell receptor beta chain derives from a study of beta chain features in type 1 diabetes. Each of the CD4+ naive, central memory, regulatory and stem cell-like memory populations was sorted via CD45RO/CCR7/CD25/CD127/CD95/CD27. Points on this clone: The antigen is undetermined.

Study-wide results and limits: The study found that naive, central memory and Treg TCRB repertoires appeared more similar in patients than in healthy donors. Shorter templates might be favored by PCR, and equally so in patients and in controls.

As every portion of the isolated RNA was reverse transcribed, the sequencing read expressed TCRB transcripts. Naive, central memory and regulatory T cell samples yielded about 3.57 million reads on average. Libraries were prepared by immunoSEQ multiplex PCR; TCRdb keeps only in-frame clonotypes and omits some of them. The table has hundreds of thousands of clones, 15% seen once. The sequencing input was naive CD4+ T cells from blood. The sequence was obtained from a man aged 18 to 29 in good health.

The CDR3 DNA is TGTGCCAGCAGTTTCTTTCCCGGGAGCTACGAGCAGTACTTC. Its translation is CASSFFPGSYEQYF. The chain is built from TRBV6-5 and TRBJ2-7; TRBD2 might be the D (6 bases). Trimming shortened V by 4 bases and J by 3 bases, and 13 bases separated the two germline ends. This CDR3 has 14 amino acids. The germline V gene has CDR1 MNHEY and CDR2 SVGAGI.